This T cell receptor beta chain is from a study of memory CD4+ T cells and cytomegalovirus serostatus. On the study more broadly: Of the healthy Belgian adults, several were CMV seropositive and 20 to 30 seronegative. Study-level results: Median bootstrapped AUC for CMV status was around 0.96 originally, roughly 0.92 US-trained.

Germline V CDR1 and CDR2: MNHNS, SASEGT. The CDR3 has 15 amino acids. Trimming removed 6 bases from V and 8 bases from J, with 22 bases in between. Single viable CD3+CD4+CD8-CD45RO+ cells were sorted as the memory CD4+ T cells. Serostatus was set by detecting CMV pp150, pp28, p38, p52 IgG. Total CD4+ T cells were enriched by CD4 positive selection. Produced via immunoSEQ multiplex PCR; TCRdb's table is partial and in-frame only. The sample has just under 95,000 clones; roughly 80% are singletons. To note about this clone: Antigen unknown.

The sequencing sample was made of memory CD4+ T cells from blood. The chain employs TRBV6-1 and TRBJ1-2; perhaps TRBD1 as D (6 bases). The TCR comes from an adult in good health and CMV-seropositive. The CDR3 bases are TGTGCCAGCAGCTTAAACAGGGACGGTGGATCGGGCTACACCTTC. It specifies CASSLNRDGGSGYTF.